This T cell receptor beta chain was identified during a study of blood T cell repertoires in COVID-19 (dated by TCRdb to about 2020). Study-level background: The collaborator samples originated in the United States, Italy and Spain and spanned the acute and convalescent phases of COVID-19. The prospective study material was composed of cDNA or gDNA derived from T cells, B-cell-depleted T cells, or PBMCs. Deeply sampled blood TCRbeta repertoires from subjects exposed to, actively infected with, or recovered from COVID-19 were included in the dataset. Nearly every sample came with metadata listing a de-identified subject ID, COVID-19 status, age in years and sex. HLA class I and class II types, where available, came from metadata supplied by the sample provider rather than from assay-based typing. The repertoires were made available in a free public database intended to serve as a resource for research on the immune response to SARS-CoV-2. Samples were obtained from the ongoing ImmuneRACE study (first 160 participants) and from 1,254 subjects provided by 6 global collaborators. Study-level results and caveats: The quantity of clinical and demographic metadata differed by source and by participant and was supplied without curation.

TCRbeta CDR3 regions were amplified from genomic DNA using the immunoSEQ Assay, a bias-controlled multiplex PCR. In the authors' own workflow: Within the assay, amplification of reference gene primers was used to estimate how many nucleated cells each sample contained. To quantify the absolute abundance of each unique TCRbeta CDR3 rearrangement, sequence reads were collapsed and filtered. For each sample, productive Simpson clonality was calculated as the square root of Simpson's diversity index across productive rearrangements. In its TCRdb copy, this immuneACCESS table keeps in-frame sequences only and misses some clones. Where compared with another copy, unresolved V genes explain less than half of these, and the others have no known cause. That table furnishes V, J and clone size, whereas the DNA furnished D and trimming. The sample records 150,000 to 170,000 clones, around 83% of which are singletons. 9.5% to 13% of the sample is in the top ten clones.

V is shortened by 3 bases, J by 4 bases, and the region joining them spans 12 bases. In the germline V gene (reference sequence), CDR1 corresponds to MNHEY and CDR2 to SMNVEV. The CDR3, from cysteine to phenylalanine, totals 14 residues. Only CDR3 DNA remains: 42 bases, in frame from the first base. As concerns this clone: This receptor's antigen is unknown. Per-base quality was not reported, and no clone a single base away is much larger than it.

One collaborating source in Seattle enrolled patients while the patients were actively infected and followed the patients over time throughout the course of disease. The collaborating institutions used their own protocols to collect whole blood in K2EDTA tubes. For TCRbeta analysis, collaborator samples were shipped as frozen whole blood, as isolated PBMCs, or as DNA extracted from either sample type. In this chain, TRBV27 is recombined with TRBJ1-1; the D gene is perhaps TRBD1, on 5 matching bases. Sample: peripheral blood. The sequence came from a woman aged 60-75 years with COVID-19, enrolled during active disease. The CDR3 reads as follows: CASSFSGAGTEAFF. The bases are TGTGCCAGCAGTTTTAGCGGGGCTGGCACTGAAGCTTTCTTT.